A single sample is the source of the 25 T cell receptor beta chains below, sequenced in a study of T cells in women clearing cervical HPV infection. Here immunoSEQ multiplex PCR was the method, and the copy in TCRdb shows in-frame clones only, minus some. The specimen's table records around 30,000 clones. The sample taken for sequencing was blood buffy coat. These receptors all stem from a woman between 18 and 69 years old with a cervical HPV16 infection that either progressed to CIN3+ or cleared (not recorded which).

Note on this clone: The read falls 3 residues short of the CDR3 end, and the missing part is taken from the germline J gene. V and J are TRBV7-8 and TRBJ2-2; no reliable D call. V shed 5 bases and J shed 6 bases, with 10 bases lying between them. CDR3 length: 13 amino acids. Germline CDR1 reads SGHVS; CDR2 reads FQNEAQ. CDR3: CASSNHKAGELFF. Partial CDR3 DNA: TGTGCCAGCAGCAATCATAAGGCCGGGGAG.

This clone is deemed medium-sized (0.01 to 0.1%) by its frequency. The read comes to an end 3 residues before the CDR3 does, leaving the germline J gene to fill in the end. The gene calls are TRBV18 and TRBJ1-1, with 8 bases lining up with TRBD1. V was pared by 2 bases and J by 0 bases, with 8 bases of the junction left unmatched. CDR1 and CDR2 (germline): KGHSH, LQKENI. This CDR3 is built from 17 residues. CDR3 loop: CASSPGQGVPMNTEAFF. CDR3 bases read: TGTGCCAGCTCACCAGGACAGGGTGTCCCCATGAACACTGAA.

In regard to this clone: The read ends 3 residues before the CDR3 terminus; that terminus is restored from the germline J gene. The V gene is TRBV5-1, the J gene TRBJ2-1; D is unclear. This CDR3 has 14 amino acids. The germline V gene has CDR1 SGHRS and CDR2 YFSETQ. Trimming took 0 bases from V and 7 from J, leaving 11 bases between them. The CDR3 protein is CASSLGLERNEQFF. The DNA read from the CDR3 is TGCGCCAGCAGCTTGGGACTGGAGAGGAATGAG.

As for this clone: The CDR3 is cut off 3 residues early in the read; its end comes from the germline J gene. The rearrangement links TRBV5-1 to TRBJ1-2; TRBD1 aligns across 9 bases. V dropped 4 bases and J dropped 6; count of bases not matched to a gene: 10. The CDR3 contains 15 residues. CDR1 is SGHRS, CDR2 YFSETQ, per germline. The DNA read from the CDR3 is TGCGCCAGCAGCCCGCTGGACAGGGGAATCAATGGC. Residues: CASSPLDRGING. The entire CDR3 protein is CASSPLDRGINGYTF.

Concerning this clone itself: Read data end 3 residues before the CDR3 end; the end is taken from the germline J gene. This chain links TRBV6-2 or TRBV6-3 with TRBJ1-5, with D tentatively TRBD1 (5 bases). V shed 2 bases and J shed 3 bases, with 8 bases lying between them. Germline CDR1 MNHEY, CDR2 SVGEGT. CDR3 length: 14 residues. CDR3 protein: CASSYRQSNQPQHF. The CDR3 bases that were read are TGTGCCAGCAGTTACCGACAGTCCAATCAGCCC.

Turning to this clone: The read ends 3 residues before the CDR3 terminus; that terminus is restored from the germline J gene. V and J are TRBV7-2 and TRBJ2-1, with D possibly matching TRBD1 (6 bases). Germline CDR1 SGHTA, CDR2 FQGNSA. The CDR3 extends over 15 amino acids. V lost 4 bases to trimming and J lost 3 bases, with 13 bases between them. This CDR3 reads CASSSDGQLYNEQFF. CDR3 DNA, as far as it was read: TGTGCCAGCAGCTCGGACGGACAGCTCTACAATGAG.

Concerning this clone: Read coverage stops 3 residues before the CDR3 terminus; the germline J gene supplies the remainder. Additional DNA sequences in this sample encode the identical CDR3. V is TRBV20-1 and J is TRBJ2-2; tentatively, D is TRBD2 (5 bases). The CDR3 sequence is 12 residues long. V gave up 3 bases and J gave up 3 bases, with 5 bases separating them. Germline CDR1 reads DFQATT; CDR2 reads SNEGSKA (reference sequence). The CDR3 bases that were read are TGCAGTGCTAGGAGGGACACCGGGGAG. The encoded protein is CSARRDTGE. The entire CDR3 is CSARRDTGELFF.

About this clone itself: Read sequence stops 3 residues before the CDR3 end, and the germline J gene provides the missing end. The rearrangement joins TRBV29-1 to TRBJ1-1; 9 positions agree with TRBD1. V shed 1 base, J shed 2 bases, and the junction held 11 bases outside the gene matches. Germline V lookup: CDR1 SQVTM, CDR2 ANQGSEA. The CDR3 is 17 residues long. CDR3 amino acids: CSVEGEDRGSLNTEAFF. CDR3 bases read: TGCAGCGTTGAAGGGGAGGACAGGGGTAGCCTAAACACTGAA.

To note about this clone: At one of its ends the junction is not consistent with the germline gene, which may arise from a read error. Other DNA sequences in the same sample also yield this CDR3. CDR3 DNA, as far as it was read: TGTGCCAGCAGCTTGGACCGGGGATACCCGAACACA. Translation: CASSLDRGYPNT. The whole CDR3 protein reads CASSLDRGYPNTIYF. This chain connects TRBV7-2 to TRBJ1-3, with no clear D. Sequencing ends 3 residues short of the CDR3 end; the germline J gene provides the rest. The CDR3 has 15 residues. Germline values: CDR1 SGHTA, CDR2 FQGNSA.

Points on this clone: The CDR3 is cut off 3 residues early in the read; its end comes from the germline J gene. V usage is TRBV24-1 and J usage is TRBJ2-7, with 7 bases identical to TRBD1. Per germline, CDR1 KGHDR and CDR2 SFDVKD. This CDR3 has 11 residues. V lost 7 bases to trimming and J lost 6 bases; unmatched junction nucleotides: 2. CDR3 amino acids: CATSDRVEQYF. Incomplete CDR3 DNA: TGTGCCACCAGCGACAGGGTCGAG.

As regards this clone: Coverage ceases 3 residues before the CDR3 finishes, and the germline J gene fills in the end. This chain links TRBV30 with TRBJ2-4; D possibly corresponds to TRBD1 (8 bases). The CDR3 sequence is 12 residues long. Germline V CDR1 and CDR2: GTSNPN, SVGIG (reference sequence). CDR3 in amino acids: CAWRDREGGQYF. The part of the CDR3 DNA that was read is TGTGCCTGGAGGGACAGGGAGGGTGGT.

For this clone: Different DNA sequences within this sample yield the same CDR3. The sequenced CDR3 bases are TGTGCCAGCTCACTCACAGGGGGCCCCACCTCTGGAAACACC. This codes for CASSLTGGPTSGNT. The whole CDR3 protein reads CASSLTGGPTSGNTIYF. The V gene is TRBV18, the J gene TRBJ1-3; TRBD1 matches at 9 bases. The CDR3 end lies 3 residues beyond the end of the read and is filled in from the germline J gene. The germline V gene has CDR1 KGHSH and CDR2 LQKENI. The V gene end was trimmed by 4 bases and the J gene end by 0 bases; junction bases not matched to a gene: 7. The CDR3 runs to 17 residues. Complete variable domain (other parts from reference TRBV18 and TRBJ1-3): NAGVMQNPRHLVRRRGQEARLRCSPMKGHSHVYWYRQLPEEGLKFMVYLQKENIIDESGMPKERFSAEFPKEGPSILRIQQVVRGDSAAYFCASSLTGGPTSGNTIYFGEGSWLTVV.

The part of the CDR3 DNA that was read is TGCAGTGCTAGAGAACGGACACAGAGCTCCGAG. Translated, it gives CSARERTQSSE. The entire CDR3 protein is CSARERTQSSEQYF. The rearrangement joins TRBV20-1 to TRBJ2-7, with D possibly TRBD1 on 5 matching bases. Read data end 3 residues before the CDR3 end; the end is taken from the germline J gene. With 0 bases removed from V and 6 bases from J, the gap between germline ends came to 15 bases. The CDR3 runs to 14 residues. Germline V gene data show CDR1 as DFQATT and CDR2 as SNEGSKA (reference sequence).

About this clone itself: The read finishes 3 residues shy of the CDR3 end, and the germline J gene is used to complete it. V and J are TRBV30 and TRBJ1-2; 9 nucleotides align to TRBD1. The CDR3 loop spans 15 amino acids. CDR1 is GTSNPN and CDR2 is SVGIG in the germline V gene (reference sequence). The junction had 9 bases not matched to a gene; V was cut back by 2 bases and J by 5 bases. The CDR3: CAWSRPGTGSYGYTF. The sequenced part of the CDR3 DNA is TGTGCCTGGAGTCGACCCGGGACAGGGTCGTATGGC.

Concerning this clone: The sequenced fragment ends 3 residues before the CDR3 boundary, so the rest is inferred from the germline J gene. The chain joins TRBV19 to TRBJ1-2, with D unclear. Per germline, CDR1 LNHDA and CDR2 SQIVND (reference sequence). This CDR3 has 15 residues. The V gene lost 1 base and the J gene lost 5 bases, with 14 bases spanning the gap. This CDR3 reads CASSIAPAAIYGYTF. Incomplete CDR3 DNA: TGTGCCAGTAGTATAGCCCCGGCAGCGATTTATGGC. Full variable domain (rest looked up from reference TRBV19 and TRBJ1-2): DGGITQSPKYLFRKEGQNVTLSCEQNLNHDAMYWYRQDPGQGLRLIYYSQIVNDFQKGDIAEGYSVSREKKESFPLTVTSAQKNPTAFYLCASSIAPAAIYGYTFGSGTRLTVV.

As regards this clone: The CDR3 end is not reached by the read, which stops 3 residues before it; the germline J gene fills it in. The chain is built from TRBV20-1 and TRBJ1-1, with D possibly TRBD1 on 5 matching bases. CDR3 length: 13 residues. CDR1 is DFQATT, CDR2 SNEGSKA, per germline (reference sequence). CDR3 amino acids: CSARDVGHREAFF. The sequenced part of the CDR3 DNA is TGCAGTGCTAGAGATGTAGGACATAGAGAA.

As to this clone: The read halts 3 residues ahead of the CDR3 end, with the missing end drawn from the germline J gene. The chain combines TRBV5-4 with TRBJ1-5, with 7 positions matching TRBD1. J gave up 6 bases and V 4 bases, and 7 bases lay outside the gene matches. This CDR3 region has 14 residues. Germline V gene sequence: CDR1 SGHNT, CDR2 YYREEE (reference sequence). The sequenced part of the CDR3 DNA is TGTGCCAGCAGCCCCGACAGGGCGGGTCAGCCC. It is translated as CASSPDRAGQP. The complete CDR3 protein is CASSPDRAGQPQHF.

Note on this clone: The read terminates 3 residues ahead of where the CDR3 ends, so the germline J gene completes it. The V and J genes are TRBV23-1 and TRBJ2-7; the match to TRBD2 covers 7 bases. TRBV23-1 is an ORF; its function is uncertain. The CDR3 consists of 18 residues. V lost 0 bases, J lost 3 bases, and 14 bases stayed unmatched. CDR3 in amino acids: CASSQSGSGGLWSYEQYF. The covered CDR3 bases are TGCGCCAGCAGTCAATCGGGGTCGGGAGGACTCTGGAGCTACGAG.

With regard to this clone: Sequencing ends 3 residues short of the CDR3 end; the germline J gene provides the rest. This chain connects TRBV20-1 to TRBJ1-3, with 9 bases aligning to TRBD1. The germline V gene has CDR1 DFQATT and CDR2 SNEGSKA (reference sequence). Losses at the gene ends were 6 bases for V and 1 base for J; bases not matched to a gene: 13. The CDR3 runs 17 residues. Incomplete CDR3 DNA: TGCAGTGCCGCCGGGACAGGGACATCAAATTCTGGAAACACC. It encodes CSAAGTGTSNSGNT. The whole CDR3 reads CSAAGTGTSNSGNTIYF.

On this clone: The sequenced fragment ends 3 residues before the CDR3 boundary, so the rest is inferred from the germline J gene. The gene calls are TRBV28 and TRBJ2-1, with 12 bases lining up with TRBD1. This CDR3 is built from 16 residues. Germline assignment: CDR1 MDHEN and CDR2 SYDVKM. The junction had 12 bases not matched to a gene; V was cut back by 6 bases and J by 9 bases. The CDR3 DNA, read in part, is TGTGCCAGCAGGTCGCGGGACAGGGGGCGGCGGGGTGAG. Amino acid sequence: CASRSRDRGRRGE. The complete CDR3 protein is CASRSRDRGRRGEQFF. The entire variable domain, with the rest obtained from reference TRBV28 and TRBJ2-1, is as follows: DVKVTQSSRYLVKRTGEKVFLECVQDMDHENMFWYRQDPGLGLRLIYFSYDVKMKEKGDIPEGYSVSREKKERFSLILESASTNQTSMYLCASRSRDRGRRGEQFFGPGTRLTVL.

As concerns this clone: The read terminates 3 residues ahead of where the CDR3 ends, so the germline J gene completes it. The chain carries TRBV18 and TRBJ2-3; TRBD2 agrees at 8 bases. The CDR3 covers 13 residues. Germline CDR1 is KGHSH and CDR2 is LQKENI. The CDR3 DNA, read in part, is TGTGCCAGCAAACGGGGGGGCCAGGAGACG. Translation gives CASKRGGQET. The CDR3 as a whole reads CASKRGGQETQYF.

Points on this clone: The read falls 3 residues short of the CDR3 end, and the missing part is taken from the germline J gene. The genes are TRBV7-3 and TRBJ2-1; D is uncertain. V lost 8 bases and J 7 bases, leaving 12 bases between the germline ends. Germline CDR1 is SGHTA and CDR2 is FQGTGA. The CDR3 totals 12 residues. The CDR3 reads CASDLTLNEQFF. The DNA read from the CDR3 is TGTGCCAGCGACTTAACGCTAAATGAG. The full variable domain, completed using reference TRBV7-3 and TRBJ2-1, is GAGVSQTPSNKVTEKGKYVELRCDPISGHTALYWYRQSLGQGPEFLIYFQGTGAADDSGLPNDRFFAVRPEGSVSTLKIQRTERGDSAVYLCASDLTLNEQFFGPGTRLTVL.

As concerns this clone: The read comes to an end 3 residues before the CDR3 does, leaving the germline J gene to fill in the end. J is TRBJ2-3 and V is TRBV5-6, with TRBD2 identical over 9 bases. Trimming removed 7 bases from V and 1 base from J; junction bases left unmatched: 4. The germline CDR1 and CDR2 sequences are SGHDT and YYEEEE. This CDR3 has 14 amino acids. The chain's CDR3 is CASRIAGGTDTQYF. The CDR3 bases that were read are TGTGCCAGCCGGATAGCGGGGGGCACAGATACG.

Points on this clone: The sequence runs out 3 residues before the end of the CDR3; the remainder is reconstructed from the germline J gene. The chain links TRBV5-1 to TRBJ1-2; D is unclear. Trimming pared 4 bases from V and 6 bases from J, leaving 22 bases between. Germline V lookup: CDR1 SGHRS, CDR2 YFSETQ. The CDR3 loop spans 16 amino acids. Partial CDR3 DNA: TGCGCCAGCAGCCTCCAGTTAGGTGTGAGGGTGAATGGC. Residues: CASSLQLGVRVNG. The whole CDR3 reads CASSLQLGVRVNGYTF.

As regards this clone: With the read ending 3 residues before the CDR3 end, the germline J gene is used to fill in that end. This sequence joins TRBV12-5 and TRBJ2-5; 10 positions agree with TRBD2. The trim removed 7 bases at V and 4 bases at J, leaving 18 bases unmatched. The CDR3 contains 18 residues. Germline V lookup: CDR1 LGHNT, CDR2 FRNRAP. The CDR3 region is CASAQTALAGVGGETQYF. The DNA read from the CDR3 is TGTGCTAGTGCTCAAACGGCTCTAGCGGGGGTGGGTGGAGAGACC.